This passage covers 5 T cell receptor beta chains from one sample sequenced in a study of cytomegalovirus exposure and HLA in healthy donors. PCR employed 60 Vbeta and 13 Jbeta primers. TCRdb keeps only in-frame clones here, not all; method: immunoSEQ multiplex PCR. The data hold about 180,000 clones, with around four fifths observed a single time. The material sequenced was PBMCs. The receptors were gathered from a boy between 2 and 10 years old in good health and CMV-seronegative.

This chain uses TRBV9 with TRBJ2-3; TRBD1 matches 7 bases. This CDR3 is built from 16 residues. J lost 2 bases, V lost 3 bases, and 9 bases had no gene match. Germline CDR1 reads SGDLS; CDR2 reads YYNGEE. CDR3 DNA sequence: TGTGCCAGCAGCGGGGCGACAGGGAACCCCACAGATACGCAGTATTTT. Amino acid sequence: CASSGATGNPTDTQYF. Full variable domain (outside the CDR3, taken from reference TRBV9 and TRBJ2-3): DSGVTQTPKHLITATGQRVTLRCSPRSGDLSVYWYQQSLDQGLQFLIQYYNGEERAKGNILERFSAQQFPDLHSELNLSSLELGDSALYFCASSGATGNPTDTQYFGPGTRLTVL.

This chain uses TRBV5-1 with TRBJ2-7, with a possible D match to TRBD1 (6 bases). Trimming pared 4 bases from V and 4 bases from J, leaving 15 bases between. Looked up from germline, CDR1 is SGHRS and CDR2 is YFSETQ. The CDR3 contains 14 residues. DNA of the CDR3: TGCGCCAGCAGCCCGGAGGCAGGGGTGTACGAGCAGTACTTC. This translates into CASSPEAGVYEQYF. Full variable domain (remainder filled in from reference TRBV5-1 and TRBJ2-7): KAGVTQTPRYLIKTRGQQVTLSCSPISGHRSVSWYQQTPGQGLQFLFEYFSETQRNKGNFPGRFSGRQFSNSRSEMNVSTLELGDSALYLCASSPEAGVYEQYFGPGTRLTVT.

This clone came up once. The chain employs TRBV7-9 and TRBJ2-4; possibly TRBD2 for D (6 bases). Germline assignment: CDR1 SEHNR and CDR2 FQNEAQ (reference sequence). With 7 bases removed from V and 1 base from J, the gap between germline ends came to 23 bases. This CDR3 comprises 18 residues. CDR3 coding DNA: TGTGCCAGCATCCAGGCTCCGGGGGAAGTCTTGGCCAAAAACATTCAGTACTTC. Its translation is CASIQAPGEVLAKNIQYF.

The chain is built from TRBV9 and TRBJ2-1, with 11 bases identical to TRBD2. The trim removed 0 bases at V and 6 bases at J, leaving 8 bases unmatched. Germline V CDR1 and CDR2: SGDLS, YYNGEE. This CDR3 has 17 amino acids. The CDR3 is CASSVDLGLAGGNEQFF. CDR3 in DNA: TGTGCCAGCAGCGTAGATTTAGGGCTAGCGGGGGGCAATGAGCAGTTCTTC.

This chain joins TRBV29-1 and TRBJ1-2; TRBD1 might be the D (6 bases). Trimming shortened V by 6 bases and J by 9 bases, and 17 bases separated the two germline ends. The CDR3 is 12 amino acids. Germline CDR1 SQVTM, CDR2 ANQGSEA. The CDR3 spells CSVGGASLSYTF. CDR3 nucleotides: TGCAGCGTAGGGGGAGCCTCTTTGAGCTACACCTTC.